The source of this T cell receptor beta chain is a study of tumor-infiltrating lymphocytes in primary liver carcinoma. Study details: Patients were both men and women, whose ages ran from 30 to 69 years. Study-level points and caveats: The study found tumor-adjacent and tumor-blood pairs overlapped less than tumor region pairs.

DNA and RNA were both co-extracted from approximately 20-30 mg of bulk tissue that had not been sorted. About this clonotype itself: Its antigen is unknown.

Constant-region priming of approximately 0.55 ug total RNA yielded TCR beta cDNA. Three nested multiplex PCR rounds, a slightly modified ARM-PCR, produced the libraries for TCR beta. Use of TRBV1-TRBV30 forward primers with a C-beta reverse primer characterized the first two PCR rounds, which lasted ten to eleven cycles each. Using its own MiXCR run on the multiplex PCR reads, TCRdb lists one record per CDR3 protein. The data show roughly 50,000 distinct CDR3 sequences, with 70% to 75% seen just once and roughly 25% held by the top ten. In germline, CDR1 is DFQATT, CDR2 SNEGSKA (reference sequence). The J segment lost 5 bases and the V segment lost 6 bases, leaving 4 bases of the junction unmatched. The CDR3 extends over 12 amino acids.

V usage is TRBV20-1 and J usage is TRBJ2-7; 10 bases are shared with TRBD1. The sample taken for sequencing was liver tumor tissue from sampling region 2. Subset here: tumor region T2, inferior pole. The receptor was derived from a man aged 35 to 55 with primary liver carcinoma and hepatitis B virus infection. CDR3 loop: CSAGQGSNEQYF. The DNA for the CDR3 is TGCAGTGCGGGACAGGGGAGTAACGAGCAGTACTTC.